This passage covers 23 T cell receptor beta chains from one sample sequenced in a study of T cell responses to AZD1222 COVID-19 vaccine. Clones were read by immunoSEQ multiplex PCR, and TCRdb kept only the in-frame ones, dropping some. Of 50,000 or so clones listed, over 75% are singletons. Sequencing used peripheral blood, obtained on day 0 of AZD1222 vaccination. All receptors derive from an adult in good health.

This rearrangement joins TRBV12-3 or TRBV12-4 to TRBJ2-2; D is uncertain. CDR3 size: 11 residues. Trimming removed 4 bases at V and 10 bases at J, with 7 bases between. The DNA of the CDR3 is TGTGCCAGCAGTTCCCTAGAGGAGCTGTTTTTT. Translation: CASSSLEELFF.

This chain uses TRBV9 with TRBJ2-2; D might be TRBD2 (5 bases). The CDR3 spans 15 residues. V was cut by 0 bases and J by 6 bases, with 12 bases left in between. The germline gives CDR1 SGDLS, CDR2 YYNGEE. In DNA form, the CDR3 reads TGTGCCAGCAGCGTAGTTGCGGGCCCGTCCGGGGAGCTGTTTTTT. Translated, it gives CASSVVAGPSGELFF.

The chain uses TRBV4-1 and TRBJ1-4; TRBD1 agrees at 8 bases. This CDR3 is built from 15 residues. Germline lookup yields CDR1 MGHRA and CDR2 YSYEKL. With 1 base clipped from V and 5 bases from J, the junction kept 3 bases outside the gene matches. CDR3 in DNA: TGCGCCAGCAGCCAAGTAGGGACAGGCAATGAAAAACTGTTTTTT. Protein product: CASSQVGTGNEKLFF.

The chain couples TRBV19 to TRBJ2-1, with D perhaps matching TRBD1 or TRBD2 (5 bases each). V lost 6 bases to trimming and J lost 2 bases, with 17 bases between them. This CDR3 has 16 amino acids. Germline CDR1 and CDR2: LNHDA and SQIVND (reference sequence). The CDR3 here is CASRVEGSSPYNEQFF. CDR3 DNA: TGTGCCAGTAGGGTTGAGGGGTCCTCCCCCTACAATGAGCAGTTCTTC. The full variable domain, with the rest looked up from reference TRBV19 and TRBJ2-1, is DGGITQSPKYLFRKEGQNVTLSCEQNLNHDAMYWYRQDPGQGLRLIYYSQIVNDFQKGDIAEGYSVSREKKESFPLTVTSAQKNPTAFYLCASRVEGSSPYNEQFFGPGTRLTVL.

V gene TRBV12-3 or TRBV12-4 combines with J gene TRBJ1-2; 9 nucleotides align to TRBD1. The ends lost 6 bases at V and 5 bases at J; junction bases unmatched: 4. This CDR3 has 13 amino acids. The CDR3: CASRGGTGYGYTF. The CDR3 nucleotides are TGTGCCAGCAGGGGGGGGACAGGGTATGGCTACACCTTC.

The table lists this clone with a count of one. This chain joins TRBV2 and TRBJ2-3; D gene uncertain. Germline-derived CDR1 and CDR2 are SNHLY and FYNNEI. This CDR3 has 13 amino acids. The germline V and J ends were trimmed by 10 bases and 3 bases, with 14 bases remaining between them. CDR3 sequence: CAIKRLTTDTQYF. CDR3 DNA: TGTGCCATAAAAAGGCTTACAACAGATACGCAGTATTTT.

In nucleotides, the CDR3 is TGTGCCAGCCGGAGGACAGGGGGAAGTGAAAAACTGTTTTTT. It encodes CASRRTGGSEKLFF. V is TRBV18 and J is TRBJ1-4; TRBD1 matches at 10 bases. Unmatched junction bases numbered 7, after V lost 8 bases and J lost 7 bases. Germline-derived CDR1 and CDR2 are KGHSH and LQKENI. CDR3 size: 14 residues.

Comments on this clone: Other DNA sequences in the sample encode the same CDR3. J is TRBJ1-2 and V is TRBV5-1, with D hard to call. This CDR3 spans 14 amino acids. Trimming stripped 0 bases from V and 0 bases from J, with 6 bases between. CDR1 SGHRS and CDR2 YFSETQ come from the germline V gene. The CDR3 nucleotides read TGCGCCAGCAGCTTGGACGGGTCTAACTATGGCTACACCTTC. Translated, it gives CASSLDGSNYGYTF.

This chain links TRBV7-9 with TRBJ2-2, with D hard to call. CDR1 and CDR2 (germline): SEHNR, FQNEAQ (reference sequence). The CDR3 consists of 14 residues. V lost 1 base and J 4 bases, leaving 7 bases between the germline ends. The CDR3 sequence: CASSLVGSTGELFF. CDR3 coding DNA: TGTGCCAGCAGCTTAGTAGGCTCCACCGGGGAGCTGTTTTTT. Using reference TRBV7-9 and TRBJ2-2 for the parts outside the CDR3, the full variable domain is DTGVSQNPRHKITKRGQNVTFRCDPISEHNRLYWYRQTLGQGPEFLTYFQNEAQLEKSRLLSDRFSAERPKGSFSTLEIQRTEQGDSAMYLCASSLVGSTGELFFGEGSRLTVL.

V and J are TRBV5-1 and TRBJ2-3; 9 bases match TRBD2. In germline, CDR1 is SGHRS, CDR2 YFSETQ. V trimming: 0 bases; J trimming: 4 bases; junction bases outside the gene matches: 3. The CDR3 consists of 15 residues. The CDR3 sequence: CASSLVGTSPDTQYF. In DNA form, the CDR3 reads TGCGCCAGCAGCTTGGTAGGGACTAGCCCAGATACGCAGTATTTT.

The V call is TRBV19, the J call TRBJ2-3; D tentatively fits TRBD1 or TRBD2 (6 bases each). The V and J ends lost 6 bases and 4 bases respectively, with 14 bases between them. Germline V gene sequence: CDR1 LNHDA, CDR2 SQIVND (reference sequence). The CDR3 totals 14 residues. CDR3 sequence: CASRGGQRADTQYF. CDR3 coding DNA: TGTGCCAGTAGGGGGGGACAACGGGCAGATACGCAGTATTTT.

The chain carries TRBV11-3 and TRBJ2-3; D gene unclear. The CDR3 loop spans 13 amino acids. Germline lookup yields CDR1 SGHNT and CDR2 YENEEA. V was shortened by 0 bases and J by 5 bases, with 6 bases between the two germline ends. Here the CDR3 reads CASSLEGKDTQYF. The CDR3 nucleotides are TGTGCCAGCAGCTTAGAAGGGAAAGATACGCAGTATTTT.

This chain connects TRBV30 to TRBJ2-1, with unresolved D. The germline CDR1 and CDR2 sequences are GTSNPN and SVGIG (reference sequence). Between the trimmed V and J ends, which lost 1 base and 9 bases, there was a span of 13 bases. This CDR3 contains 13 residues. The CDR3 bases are TGTGCCTGGAGTGAAGTGGCCGGTGTTGAGCAGTTCTTC. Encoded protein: CAWSEVAGVEQFF.

CDR3 residues: CAWSGVASTEAFF. The DNA for the CDR3 is TGTGCCTGGAGTGGAGTTGCCAGCACTGAAGCTTTCTTT. The chain has TRBV30 and TRBJ1-1, with D unclear. Per germline, CDR1 GTSNPN and CDR2 SVGIG (reference sequence). The V gene lost 1 base and the J gene lost 4 bases, with 10 bases spanning the gap. The CDR3 covers 13 residues.

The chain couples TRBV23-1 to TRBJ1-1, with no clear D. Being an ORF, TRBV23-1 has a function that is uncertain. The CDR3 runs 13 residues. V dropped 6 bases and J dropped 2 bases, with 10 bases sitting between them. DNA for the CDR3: TGCGCCAGCAGCCGAAGGCGCAACACTGAAGCTTTCTTT. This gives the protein CASSRRRNTEAFF.

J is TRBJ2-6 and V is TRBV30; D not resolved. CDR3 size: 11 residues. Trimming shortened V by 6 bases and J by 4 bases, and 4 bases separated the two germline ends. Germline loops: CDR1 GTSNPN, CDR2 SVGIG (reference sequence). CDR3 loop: CACGGANVLTF. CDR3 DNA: TGTGCCTGCGGCGGGGCCAACGTCCTGACTTTC.

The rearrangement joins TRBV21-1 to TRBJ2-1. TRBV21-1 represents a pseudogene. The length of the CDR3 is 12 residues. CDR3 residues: CASDWRGNEQFF. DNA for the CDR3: TGTGCCAGCGATTGGAGGGGGAATGAGCAGTTCTTC.

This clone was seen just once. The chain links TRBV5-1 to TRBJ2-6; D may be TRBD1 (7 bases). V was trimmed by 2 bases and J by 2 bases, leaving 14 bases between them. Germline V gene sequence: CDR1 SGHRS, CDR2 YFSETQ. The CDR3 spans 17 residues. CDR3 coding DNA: TGCGCCAGCAGCTTACAGGGGAGGAATGCTGGGGCCAACGTCCTGACTTTC. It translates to CASSLQGRNAGANVLTF.

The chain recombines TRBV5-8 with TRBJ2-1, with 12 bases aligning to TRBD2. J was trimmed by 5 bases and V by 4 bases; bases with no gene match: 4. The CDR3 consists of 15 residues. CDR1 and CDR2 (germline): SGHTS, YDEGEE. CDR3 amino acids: CASSRGTSGHNEQFF. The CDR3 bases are TGTGCCAGCAGCCGAGGGACTAGCGGGCACAATGAGCAGTTCTTC.

This CDR3 reads CASRVGTANTEAFF. The CDR3 DNA reads TGTGCCAGTAGGGTTGGGACGGCGAACACTGAAGCTTTCTTT. This sequence joins TRBV19 and TRBJ1-1; weak D call: TRBD1 (5 bases). The CDR3 runs to 14 residues. V was shortened by 6 bases and J by 1 base, with 12 bases between the two germline ends. Germline loops: CDR1 LNHDA, CDR2 SQIVND (reference sequence).

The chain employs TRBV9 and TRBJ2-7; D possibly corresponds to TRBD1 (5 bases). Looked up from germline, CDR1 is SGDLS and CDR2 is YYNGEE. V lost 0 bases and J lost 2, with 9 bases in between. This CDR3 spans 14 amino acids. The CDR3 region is CASSVGSGPYEQYF. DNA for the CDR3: TGTGCCAGCAGCGTAGGGTCAGGGCCCTACGAGCAGTACTTC.

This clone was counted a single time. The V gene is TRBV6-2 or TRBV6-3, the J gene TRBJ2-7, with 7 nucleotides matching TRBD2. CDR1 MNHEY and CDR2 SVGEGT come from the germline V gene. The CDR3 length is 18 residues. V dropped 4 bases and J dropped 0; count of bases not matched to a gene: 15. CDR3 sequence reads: CASSSGLAEMFSSYEQYF. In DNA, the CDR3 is TGTGCCAGCAGTTCAGGGCTAGCGGAGATGTTTTCCTCCTACGAGCAGTACTTC.

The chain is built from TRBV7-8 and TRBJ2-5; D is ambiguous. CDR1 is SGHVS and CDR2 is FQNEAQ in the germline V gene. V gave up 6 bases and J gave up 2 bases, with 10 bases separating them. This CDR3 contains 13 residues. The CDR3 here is CASSLEGQETQYF. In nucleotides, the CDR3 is TGTGCCAGCAGTCTGGAAGGTCAAGAGACCCAGTACTTC.